The 10 T cell receptor beta chains in this list originate from one sample, sequenced in a study of graft-versus-host responses after intestinal transplantation. These receptors' antigens are unknown. TCRdb keeps only in-frame clones here, not all; method: immunoSEQ multiplex PCR. The sample carries about 110,000 clones, 80% to 95% recorded once. The specimen was unstimulated CD8+ T cells sorted from spleen or lymph node cells, collected before intestinal transplant. The receptors derive from a human donor who received an intestinal transplant.

This clone was counted a single time. The V call is TRBV15, the J call TRBJ2-3; 7 bases are shared with TRBD2. There are 17 residues in the CDR3. J lost 1 base, V lost 1 base, and 8 bases had no gene match. Germline CDR1 reads LNHNV; CDR2 reads YYDKDF (reference sequence). The CDR3 loop reads CATSRGLMGGGTDTQYF. The CDR3, as DNA: TGTGCCACCAGCAGAGGTTTGATGGGAGGGGGCACAGATACGCAGTATTTT. The full variable domain, rest sourced from reference TRBV15 and TRBJ2-3, is DAMVIQNPRYQVTQFGKPVTLSCSQTLNHNVMYWYQQKSSQAPKLLFHYYDKDFNNEADTPDNFQSRRPNTSFCFLDIRSPGLGDTAMYLCATSRGLMGGGTDTQYFGPGTRLTVL.

The chain carries TRBV7-9 and TRBJ1-2; unclear D gene. V lost 3 bases and J lost 6, with 17 bases in between. Germline CDR1 SEHNR, CDR2 FQNEAQ (reference sequence). The CDR3 contains 15 residues. CDR3 sequence reads: CASSFSPRGNHGYTF. The CDR3 region has the DNA TGTGCCAGCAGCTTTTCCCCGAGAGGAAATCATGGCTACACCTTC.

The rearrangement links TRBV19 to TRBJ1-5, with no clear D. The CDR3 loop spans 14 amino acids. Germline CDR1 LNHDA, CDR2 SQIVND (reference sequence). V dropped 7 bases and J dropped 1 base, with 11 bases sitting between them. DNA for the CDR3: TGTGCCAGTACGGGGAGGGTGAGCAATCAGCCCCAGCATTTT. Protein sequence: CASTGRVSNQPQHF.

The rearrangement joins TRBV5-1 to TRBJ2-1, with 7 bases fitting TRBD2. The V gene end was trimmed by 0 bases and the J gene end by 4 bases; junction bases not matched to a gene: 7. CDR3 size: 16 residues. Germline V CDR1 and CDR2: SGHRS, YFSETQ. The CDR3, as DNA: TGCGCCAGCAGCTTGGACTCCGGGACTATATACAATGAGCAGTTCTTC. Its protein is CASSLDSGTIYNEQFF.

This sequence joins TRBV27 and TRBJ1-1; perhaps TRBD1 as D (6 bases). Germline lookup yields CDR1 MNHEY and CDR2 SMNVEV (reference sequence). The V end was cut by 6 bases, the J end by 3 bases, with 11 bases between. The CDR3 covers 13 residues. Here the CDR3 DNA reads TGTGCCAGCAGCCACAGGGTATACACTGAAGCTTTCTTT. It codes for CASSHRVYTEAFF.

This clone was recorded once. This chain joins TRBV25-1 and TRBJ2-7; D not resolved. CDR1 is MGHDK, CDR2 SYGVNS, per germline. The CDR3 totals 13 residues. V gave up 1 base and J gave up 2 bases, with 6 bases separating them. CDR3 nucleotides: TGTGCCAGCAGTGAATTCCAAGCCTACGAGCAGTACTTC. Encoded protein: CASSEFQAYEQYF.

The J gene is TRBJ2-7, the V gene TRBV27; D not certain. In germline, CDR1 is MNHEY, CDR2 SMNVEV (reference sequence). Deletions cut 5 bases from V and 3 bases from J, with 17 bases between. The CDR3 runs to 15 residues. CDR3 loop: CASSQHILLGYEQYF. The CDR3 DNA reads TGTGCCAGCAGTCAACATATCCTCCTAGGCTACGAGCAGTACTTC.

The V and J genes are TRBV6-5 and TRBJ2-7; 7 bases fit TRBD1. Looked up from germline, CDR1 is MNHEY and CDR2 is SVGAGI. The CDR3 consists of 15 residues. Trimming at V came to 6 bases and at J to 3 bases, leaving 11 bases not matched to a gene. This chain's CDR3 is CASRTGPRTNYEQYF. DNA of the CDR3: TGTGCCAGCAGGACAGGGCCCCGCACAAACTACGAGCAGTACTTC.

This rearrangement joins TRBV7-8 to TRBJ2-3; the D gene is possibly TRBD1 (5 bases). Trimming left V 11 bases short and J 8 bases short, with 23 bases between. Germline-derived CDR1 and CDR2 are SGHVS and FQNEAQ. The CDR3 is 14 amino acids. The CDR3 bases are TGTGCCCGTAAAACAGGTGTTCTCTTCGCTACGCAGTATTTT. Its protein is CARKTGVLFATQYF.

J is TRBJ2-7 and V is TRBV5-4; no definite D call. The CDR3 is 13 amino acids. Trimming left V 2 bases short and J 3 bases short, with 9 bases between. Germline V gene lookup returns CDR1 SGHNT and CDR2 YYREEE (reference sequence). The CDR3 is CASSFRGDYEQYF. CDR3 DNA sequence: TGTGCCAGCAGCTTTAGAGGCGACTACGAGCAGTACTTC.